This TCR beta chain was found in a study of human T cells and chemical hapten exposure. Across the study: Patch tests applied 0.01% DPC to the upper back and were scored after 6 days.

The sample's time point: pre-sensitization, week 0. Noted treatment: therapeutic diphenylcyclopropenone sensitization with weekly scalp DPC. Staff drew blood before applying each patch test. A single record per CDR3 protein comes from TCRdb applying MiXCR to the RACE reads. This sample carries approximately 320,000 distinct CDR3 sequences, around 5.5% of them seen once, and the ten largest clones take under 9.5%. This clonotype was observed at least ten times. The antigen is undetermined. J lost 7 bases, V lost 1 base, and 8 bases had no gene match. Germline CDR1 LGHDT, CDR2 YNNKEL (reference sequence). This CDR3 region has 16 residues. Study results and limitations: The formation of large CDR3 similarity clusters by expanded TCRs significantly exceeded that of controls.

The J gene is TRBJ1-4, the V gene TRBV3-1, with 8 positions matching TRBD1. Sequencing used whole blood, obtained in connection with sensitization to the hapten diphenylcyclopropenone (DPC). This receptor was obtained from a woman aged 18 to 35 with alopecia areata. Some clones in this sample may be carry-over from other donors' samples. CDR3 residues: CASSQARTGMGEKLFF. Here the CDR3 DNA reads TGTGCCAGCAGCCAAGCCCGGACAGGGATGGGTGAAAAACTGTTTTTT.